This T cell receptor (beta chain) appears in the sequencing data of a study of cytomegalovirus exposure and HLA in healthy donors. Points from the study as a whole: The likely explanation for a cluster of highly shared sequence variants was sequencing artifact.

This clone has only a few counts. Its specificity is unknown. Germline V gene sequence: CDR1 ENHRY, CDR2 SYGVKD. The CDR3 is made up of 14 amino acids. V lost 4 bases, J lost 5 bases, and 12 bases lay in between. The PCR had 60 Vbeta and 13 Jbeta primers. Profiling relied on immunoSEQ multiplex PCR, and the TCRdb table lists in-frame clones only, not all of them. The repertoire holds about 150,000 clones, with 70% to 80% as singletons. The receptor's source is an older woman in good health and CMV-seropositive. The specimen was PBMCs. The chain has TRBV10-3 and TRBJ1-5; maybe TRBD1 (6 bases). The CDR3 sequence is CAISADRSYQPQHF. In DNA form, the CDR3 reads TGTGCCATCAGTGCCGACAGGTCCTATCAGCCCCAGCATTTT.